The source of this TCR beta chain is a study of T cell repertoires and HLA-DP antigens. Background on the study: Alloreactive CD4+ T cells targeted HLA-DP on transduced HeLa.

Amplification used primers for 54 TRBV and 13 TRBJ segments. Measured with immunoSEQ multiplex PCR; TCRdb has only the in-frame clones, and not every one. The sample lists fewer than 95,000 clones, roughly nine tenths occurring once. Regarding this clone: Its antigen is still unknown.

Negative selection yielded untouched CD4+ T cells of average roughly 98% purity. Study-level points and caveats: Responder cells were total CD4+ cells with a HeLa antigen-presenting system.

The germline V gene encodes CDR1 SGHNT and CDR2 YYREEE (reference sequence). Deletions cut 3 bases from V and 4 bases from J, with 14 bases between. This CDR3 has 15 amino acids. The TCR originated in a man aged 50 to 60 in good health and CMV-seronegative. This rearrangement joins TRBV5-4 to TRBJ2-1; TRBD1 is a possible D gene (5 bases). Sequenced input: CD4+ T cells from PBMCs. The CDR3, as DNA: TGTGCCAGCAGCTCTGGACAAGGGGCTTACAATGAGCAGTTCTTC. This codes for CASSSGQGAYNEQFF. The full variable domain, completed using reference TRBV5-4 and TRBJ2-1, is ETGVTQSPTHLIKTRGQQVTLRCSSQSGHNTVSWYQQALGQGPQFIFQYYREEENGRGNFPPRFSGLQFPNYSSELNVNALELDDSALYLCASSSGQGAYNEQFFGPGTRLTVL.